This TCR beta chain was identified during a study of cytotoxic CD8 clonotypes in ibrutinib-treated CLL. Whole-study findings and limits: At progression, clonality fell back toward baseline after rising at ibrutinib response. Baseline clonality, above age-matched healthy donor levels, tracked circulating CD8+ T-cell counts. Sustained-remission and progressing patients had unequal sampling times.

Trimming cost V 1 base and J 1 base, with 7 bases left between them. The CDR3 loop spans 14 amino acids. Germline CDR1 is SGHTA and CDR2 is FQGNSA. This clone was seen just once. The antigen is unknown. Method: immunoSEQ multiplex PCR; TCRdb's copy keeps in-frame clones and lacks some. The table has approximately 100,000 clones, around four fifths seen once. This chain uses TRBV7-2 with TRBJ1-1, with no clear D. This TCR was recovered from a human donor with chronic lymphocytic leukemia. The sequences come from PBMCs, collected after 12 months of ibrutinib treatment. The CDR3 DNA follows: TGTGCCAGCAGCTTAGGAGCAAAGAACACTGAAGCTTTCTTT. It specifies CASSLGAKNTEAFF.